Below are 8 T cell receptor beta chains sequenced from a single sample in a study of blood T cell repertoires in COVID-19 (dated by TCRdb to 2019 to 2021). The library was prepared using the immunoSEQ multiplex PCR assay. TCRdb provides this immuneACCESS table in a form limited to in-frame rearrangements. Some clones are lacking; in checked studies, under half of them reflect an unresolved V gene, and why the rest are absent is not known. For this sample the table gives around 87,000 clones, of which under 90% were detected only once. Roughly 1.5% of the sample is held by the ten biggest clonotypes. Material for sequencing was peripheral blood. The receptors come from a human donor with active COVID-19. The donor label of this sample is uncertain.

CDR3 sequence reads: CSVGQGSGEQFF. As DNA, the CDR3 is TGCAGCGTAGGACAGGGTTCAGGTGAGCAGTTCTTC. The chain joins TRBV29-1 to TRBJ2-1; 8 positions agree with TRBD1. V shed 6 bases, J shed 9 bases, and the junction held 7 bases outside the gene matches. The CDR3 extends over 12 amino acids. CDR1 SQVTM and CDR2 ANQGSEA come from the germline V gene.

The chain is built from TRBV3-1 (or the pseudogene TRBV3-2) and TRBJ2-7; 10 bases line up with TRBD2. There are 15 residues in the CDR3. CDR1 and CDR2 (germline): LGHDT, YNNKEL (reference sequence). With V trimmed by 4 bases and J by 2 bases, 5 bases remained unmatched. CDR3 nucleotides: TGTGCCAGCAGCCGACCGGGACTAGCGACCTACGAGCAGTACTTC. It encodes CASSRPGLATYEQYF.

The genes are TRBV5-1 and TRBJ1-4; 7 bases are shared with TRBD1. The CDR3 consists of 15 residues. J gave up 8 bases and V 4 bases, and 11 bases lay outside the gene matches. Germline CDR1 reads SGHRS; CDR2 reads YFSETQ. The CDR3 DNA reads as TGCGCCAGCAGCCTAAGGACAGGAGGAAGCGAAAAACTGTTTTTT. This encodes CASSLRTGGSEKLFF. Drawing the rest from reference TRBV5-1 and TRBJ1-4, the complete variable domain is KAGVTQTPRYLIKTRGQQVTLSCSPISGHRSVSWYQQTPGQGLQFLFEYFSETQRNKGNFPGRFSGRQFSNSRSEMNVSTLELGDSALYLCASSLRTGGSEKLFFGSGTQLSVL.

There are a few counts of this clone. The chain employs TRBV14 and TRBJ1-1, with 10 nucleotides matching TRBD1. Looked up from germline, CDR1 is SGHDN and CDR2 is FVKESK. The CDR3 consists of 15 residues. V gave up 2 bases and J gave up 3 bases; unmatched junction bases: 3. The CDR3 region has the DNA TGTGCCAGCAGCCAACCGGGACAGGGGTACACTGAAGCTTTCTTT. Residues: CASSQPGQGYTEAFF. The full variable domain, its missing parts supplied by reference TRBV14 and TRBJ1-1, is EAGVTQFPSHSVIEKGQTVTLRCDPISGHDNLYWYRRVMGKEIKFLLHFVKESKQDESGMPNNRFLAERTGGTYSTLKVQPAELEDSGVYFCASSQPGQGYTEAFFGQGTRLTVV.

The genes are TRBV5-1 and TRBJ1-2, with TRBD1 matching 10 bases. V trimming: 4 bases; J trimming: 8 bases; junction bases outside the gene matches: 8. This CDR3 is 14 amino acids long. Germline V lookup: CDR1 SGHRS, CDR2 YFSETQ. DNA for the CDR3: TGCGCCAGCAGCCCCCCGGGACAGGGGAGCGGCTACACCTTC. Protein: CASSPPGQGSGYTF.

V is TRBV2 and J is TRBJ1-6, with 7 bases identical to TRBD1. The CDR3 length is 13 residues. Germline-derived CDR1 and CDR2 are SNHLY and FYNNEI. The J segment lost 7 bases and the V segment lost 6 bases, leaving 3 bases of the junction unmatched. CDR3 amino acids: CASRGQLNSPLHF. The CDR3 coding sequence is TGTGCCAGCAGGGGACAGCTCAATTCACCCCTCCACTTT.

A single count supports this clone. The rearrangement uses TRBV29-1 and TRBJ1-2, with 10 bases matching TRBD1. CDR1 and CDR2 (germline): SQVTM, ANQGSEA. The CDR3 spans 13 residues. V dropped 5 bases and J dropped 4; count of bases not matched to a gene: 4. CDR3 amino acids: CSVIRTGGYGYTF. The DNA for the CDR3 is TGCAGCGTTATACGGACAGGGGGCTATGGCTACACCTTC. The full variable domain, its missing parts supplied by reference TRBV29-1 and TRBJ1-2, is SAVISQKPSRDICQRGTSLTIQCQVDSQVTMMFWYRQQPGQSLTLIATANQGSEATYESGFVIDKFPISRPNLTFSTLTVSNMSPEDSSIYLCSVIRTGGYGYTFGSGTRLTVV.

The V gene is TRBV25-1, the J gene TRBJ2-7, with D perhaps matching TRBD1 (6 bases). The CDR3 runs 13 residues. The germline CDR1 and CDR2 sequences are MGHDK and SYGVNS. The V and J ends lost 3 bases and 2 bases respectively, with 8 bases between them. The CDR3 loop reads CASSDRQAYEQYF. Here the CDR3 DNA reads TGTGCCAGCAGTGACAGACAGGCCTACGAGCAGTACTTC.